Shown below are 17 T cell receptor beta chains from a single sample sequenced in a study of blood T cell repertoires in COVID-19. The method was immunoSEQ multiplex PCR; TCRdb's version includes in-frame clones alone and lacks a portion of them. The sample has about 200,000 clones, 83% seen once. The sequenced sample was PBMCs or T cells enriched from blood (not recorded which). All receptors derive from a woman in her fifties or sixties who had been exposed to COVID-19.

This clone came up once. The genes are TRBV20-1 and TRBJ1-5; D is uncertain. V dropped 4 bases and J dropped 0 bases, with 7 bases sitting between them. Per the germline V gene, CDR1 is DFQATT and CDR2 is SNEGSKA (reference sequence). The CDR3 has 13 residues. Written as DNA, the CDR3 is TGCAGTGCTAATGACCTTAGCAATCAGCCCCAGCATTTT. Its translation: CSANDLSNQPQHF.

V gene TRBV28 combines with J gene TRBJ2-3; 8 bases align to TRBD2. CDR1 is MDHEN, CDR2 SYDVKM, per germline. V was pared by 2 bases and J by 0 bases, with 7 bases of the junction left unmatched. CDR3 size: 17 residues. Written as DNA, the CDR3 is TGTGCCAGCAGTTTAACTTGGACTAGCCCTAGCACAGATACGCAGTATTTT. The encoded protein is CASSLTWTSPSTDTQYF.

The genes are TRBV7-2 and TRBJ2-3, with a tentative D call TRBD2 (5 bases). Germline V lookup: CDR1 SGHTA, CDR2 FQGNSA. V gave up 5 bases and J gave up 2 bases, with 11 bases separating them. The CDR3 runs 14 residues. This chain's CDR3 is CASSPGLHTDTQYF. Written as DNA, the CDR3 is TGTGCCAGCAGCCCTGGACTGCACACAGATACGCAGTATTTT.

The genes are TRBV28 and TRBJ1-1; no definite D call. The CDR3 sequence is 14 residues long. V was clipped by 2 bases and J by 1 base, with 8 bases between them. Germline CDR1 and CDR2: MDHEN and SYDVKM. The CDR3, as DNA: TGTGCCAGCAGTTTAGTACAACGGAACACTGAAGCTTTCTTT. Translation: CASSLVQRNTEAFF.

The V and J genes are TRBV28 and TRBJ1-2; TRBD1 might be the D (6 bases). The CDR3 spans 18 residues. V lost 10 bases and J lost 2, with 29 bases in between. Germline CDR1 MDHEN, CDR2 SYDVKM. The CDR3 here is CATFHSGTPPTSNYGYTF. The CDR3 DNA reads as TGTGCCACCTTCCACTCGGGGACACCCCCTACCTCGAACTATGGCTACACCTTC.

This chain connects TRBV12-3 or TRBV12-4 to TRBJ2-3, with D possibly matching TRBD2 (6 bases). V lost 6 bases to trimming and J lost 3 bases, with 10 bases between them. The CDR3 length is 13 residues. CDR3 nucleotide sequence: TGTGCCAGCAGGCGCGGGATTACAGATACGCAGTATTTT. Translating gives CASRRGITDTQYF.

The chain uses TRBV5-1 and TRBJ1-1, with 9 bases lining up with TRBD1. The CDR3 covers 13 residues. Germline CDR1 SGHRS, CDR2 YFSETQ. V lost 1 base and J lost 11; bases outside the gene matches: 6. CDR3 nucleotides: TGCGCCAGCAGCTTGCCACAGGGGGCGTTTGCTTTCTTT. The encoded protein is CASSLPQGAFAFF.

The chain combines TRBV7-6 with TRBJ1-1; TRBD1 is a possible D gene (6 bases). V was shortened by 1 base and J by 1 base, with 13 bases between the two germline ends. CDR1 is SGHVS, CDR2 FNYEAQ, per germline. This CDR3 region has 16 residues. CDR3 loop: CASSLVHGGANTEAFF. DNA of the CDR3: TGTGCCAGCAGCTTAGTTCACGGGGGGGCGAACACTGAAGCTTTCTTT.

V usage is TRBV11-2 and J usage is TRBJ2-7; unclear D gene. Germline V CDR1 and CDR2: SGHAT, FQNNGV. CDR3 length: 11 residues. V lost 5 bases and J 7 bases, leaving 9 bases between the germline ends. Here the CDR3 reads CASSIATEQYF. In DNA form, the CDR3 reads TGTGCCAGCAGCATTGCGACAGAGCAGTACTTC.

The chain uses TRBV5-1 and TRBJ1-1; TRBD1 matches at 10 bases. Per germline, CDR1 SGHRS and CDR2 YFSETQ. The CDR3 consists of 14 residues. J lost 7 bases, V lost 5 bases, and 8 bases had no gene match. The CDR3 coding sequence is TGCGCCAGCAGTTTCAGGACAGGGGGTTTTGAAGCTTTCTTT. Protein product: CASSFRTGGFEAFF.

The J gene is TRBJ1-1, the V gene TRBV7-8, with a tentative D call TRBD1 (5 bases). The germline V gene encodes CDR1 SGHVS and CDR2 FQNEAQ. CDR3 size: 17 residues. V was clipped by 5 bases and J by 5 bases, with 24 bases between them. CDR3 in DNA: TGTGCCAGCAGCCGCCTTGACTCCCCGATGGGGGGAACTGAAGCTTTCTTT. Its translation is CASSRLDSPMGGTEAFF.

This clone showed up just a few times. V usage is TRBV9 and J usage is TRBJ2-1; D might be TRBD1 (5 bases). Germline-derived CDR1 and CDR2 are SGDLS and YYNGEE. The CDR3 sequence is 16 residues long. The V and J ends lost 0 bases and 2 bases respectively, with 12 bases between them. The CDR3 is CASSVGRAYPYNEQFF. The CDR3 nucleotides are TGTGCCAGCAGCGTAGGCAGGGCCTACCCCTACAATGAGCAGTTCTTC.

This clone has just a few counts. The CDR3 loop reads CASSSLAGTSYNEQFF. The CDR3 coding sequence is TGCGCCAGCAGCTCCCTAGCGGGGACCTCCTACAATGAGCAGTTCTTC. This chain joins TRBV5-1 and TRBJ2-1, with TRBD2 matching over 9 bases. In germline, CDR1 is SGHRS, CDR2 YFSETQ. The V gene end was trimmed by 3 bases and the J gene end by 0 bases; junction bases not matched to a gene: 4. CDR3 size: 16 residues.

The J gene is TRBJ1-1, the V gene TRBV3-1 (or the pseudogene TRBV3-2); 7 positions agree with TRBD1. Germline loops: CDR1 LGHDT, CDR2 YNNKEL (reference sequence). The junction had 3 bases not matched to a gene; V was cut back by 7 bases and J by 1 base. The CDR3 contains 13 residues. CDR3 sequence reads: CASNRGWNTEAFF. CDR3 nucleotide sequence: TGTGCCAGCAACAGGGGCTGGAACACTGAAGCTTTCTTT.

The V call is TRBV7-3, the J call TRBJ1-2; D perhaps matches TRBD1 (6 bases). Germline V gives CDR1 SGHTA, CDR2 FQGTGA. This CDR3 has 12 residues. V shed 5 bases and J shed 4 bases, with 8 bases lying between them. The CDR3 loop is CASSLQGYGYTF. The CDR3 bases are TGTGCCAGCAGCCTACAGGGCTATGGCTACACCTTC.

This rearrangement joins TRBV28 to TRBJ1-4; D not resolved. From germline, CDR1 is MDHEN and CDR2 SYDVKM. The CDR3 is 12 amino acids. V shed 10 bases and J shed 10 bases, with 16 bases lying between them. This CDR3 reads CAILSGDGKLFF. Written as DNA, the CDR3 is TGTGCCATATTAAGCGGGGATGGAAAACTGTTTTTT.

The CDR3 DNA reads as TGTGCCACCAGCAGGGAGGGACAGGGAAAAAACTATGGCTACACCTTC. It specifies CATSREGQGKNYGYTF. V gene TRBV15 combines with J gene TRBJ1-2, with TRBD1 matching 9 bases. The trim removed 3 bases at V and 2 bases at J, leaving 7 bases unmatched. The V gene's germline CDR1 is LNHNV and CDR2 YYDKDF (reference sequence). This CDR3 region has 16 residues.